These 16 T cell receptor beta chains were sequenced from one sample in a study of T cell responses to AZD1222 COVID-19 vaccine. This table comes from immunoSEQ multiplex PCR, and its TCRdb copy is limited to in-frame clones, with some not included. The repertoire consists of some 100,000 clones, with around 90% occurring once and the leading ten covering around 1.7%. Sequences were derived from peripheral blood, sampled on day 0 of AZD1222 vaccination. Every receptor here comes from an adult in good health.

This rearrangement joins TRBV28 to TRBJ2-7; D call uncertain. The CDR3 is 12 amino acids. Germline V gene data show CDR1 as MDHEN and CDR2 as SYDVKM. The germline V and J ends were trimmed by 5 bases and 6 bases, with 11 bases remaining between them. The DNA of the CDR3 is TGTGCCAGCAGTCTACCCCTTACCGAGCAGTACTTC. It encodes CASSLPLTEQYF.

This chain joins TRBV7-3 and TRBJ2-3; possible D gene TRBD1, 5 bases. CDR1 is SGHTA and CDR2 is FQGTGA in the germline V gene. This CDR3 spans 15 amino acids. V was cut by 1 base and J by 4 bases, with 12 bases left in between. This chain's CDR3 is CASSLMGRVSDTQYF. The CDR3 DNA sequence: TGTGCCAGCAGCTTAATGGGCAGGGTCTCAGATACGCAGTATTTT.

This sequence joins TRBV19 and TRBJ2-6; unclear D gene. The V gene lost 10 bases and the J gene lost 0 bases, with 10 bases spanning the gap. This CDR3 has 14 residues. Germline CDR1 reads LNHDA; CDR2 reads SQIVND (reference sequence). The DNA for the CDR3 is TGTGCCACCTCGGCTGGCTCTGGGGCCAACGTCCTGACTTTC. This translates into CATSAGSGANVLTF.

V gene TRBV9 combines with J gene TRBJ1-1; 11 nucleotides agree with TRBD1. The ends lost 2 bases at V and 4 bases at J; junction bases unmatched: 4. Germline CDR1 and CDR2: SGDLS and YYNGEE. CDR3 length: 15 amino acids. The CDR3 reads CASSVSGTGGTEAFF. Here the CDR3 DNA reads TGTGCCAGCAGCGTTTCCGGGACAGGGGGCACTGAAGCTTTCTTT.

The rearrangement uses TRBV5-4 and TRBJ2-1; weak D call: TRBD2 (6 bases). V was pared by 3 bases and J by 8 bases, with 15 bases between. There are 14 residues in the CDR3. CDR1 and CDR2 from the germline V gene are SGHNT and YYREEE (reference sequence). CDR3 residues: CASSWGLERDEQFF. The DNA of the CDR3 is TGTGCCAGCAGCTGGGGGTTAGAGCGGGATGAGCAGTTCTTC.

This clone was seen once. CDR3 nucleotide sequence: TGTGCCAGCAGTTTAGGGACGGCCGTGAACACTGAAGCTTTCTTT. Translated: CASSLGTAVNTEAFF. The chain employs TRBV27 and TRBJ1-1; D might be TRBD1 (5 bases). The CDR3 loop spans 15 amino acids. Germline CDR1 and CDR2: MNHEY and SMNVEV (reference sequence). Trimming shortened V by 2 bases and J by 0 bases, and 10 bases separated the two germline ends.

The chain employs TRBV15 and TRBJ2-1; no clear D gene. Germline V lookup: CDR1 LNHNV, CDR2 YYDKDF (reference sequence). The ends were cut back, 0 bases at V and 6 bases at J, with 6 bases in the middle. The CDR3 totals 13 residues. CDR3 amino acids: CATSRDVVNEQFF. The CDR3 region has the DNA TGTGCCACCAGCAGAGATGTAGTCAATGAGCAGTTCTTC.

The chain recombines TRBV2 with TRBJ2-7; 8 bases align to TRBD2. The CDR3 totals 16 residues. CDR1 SNHLY and CDR2 FYNNEI come from the germline V gene. V lost 6 bases to trimming and J lost 1 base; unmatched junction nucleotides: 11. The CDR3 loop is CASSTPLAGGSYEQYF. CDR3 coding DNA: TGTGCCAGCAGCACGCCCCTCGCGGGAGGTTCCTACGAGCAGTACTTC.

The chain links TRBV2 to TRBJ2-1; D uncertain. The V gene's germline CDR1 is SNHLY and CDR2 FYNNEI. This CDR3 region has 13 residues. Trimming took 3 bases from V and 0 from J, leaving 3 bases between them. CDR3 sequence: CASSDSSYNEQFF. CDR3 bases: TGTGCCAGCAGTGATTCCTCCTACAATGAGCAGTTCTTC.

This clone was picked up one time. The V call is TRBV6-5, the J call TRBJ1-5, with a possible D match to TRBD1 (5 bases). The V end was cut by 5 bases, the J end by 6 bases, with 14 bases between. The germline gives CDR1 MNHEY, CDR2 SVGAGI. CDR3 size: 14 residues. The DNA of the CDR3 is TGTGCCAGCAGTCCCACAGACGGGGCTCAGCCCCAGCATTTT. This codes for CASSPTDGAQPQHF.

This chain connects TRBV24-1 to TRBJ1-2; 7 bases are shared with TRBD1. In germline, CDR1 is KGHDR, CDR2 SFDVKD. After removal of 4 bases from V and 4 bases from J, the junction contained 5 bases not matched to a gene. The CDR3 runs 14 residues. The CDR3 DNA follows: TGTGCCACCAGTGACTCGGGACAGAGCTATGGCTACACCTTC. It encodes CATSDSGQSYGYTF.

This chain joins TRBV10-3 and TRBJ1-5; D is unresolved. Trimming stripped 7 bases from V and 3 bases from J, with 13 bases between. Germline CDR1 reads ENHRY; CDR2 reads SYGVKD. The length of the CDR3 is 14 residues. The CDR3 region is CAIKDSTNNQPQHF. CDR3 DNA: TGTGCCATCAAGGACTCCACTAACAATCAGCCCCAGCATTTT.

J is TRBJ2-2 and V is TRBV24-1; TRBD2 is a possible D gene (5 bases). Trimming cost V 4 bases and J 2 bases, with 13 bases left between them. CDR1 and CDR2 (germline): KGHDR, SFDVKD. The CDR3 spans 16 residues. CDR3 sequence (DNA): TGTGCCACCAGTGACACATGGACTGCTAACACCGGGGAGCTGTTTTTT. Its translation: CATSDTWTANTGELFF.

The V and J genes are TRBV5-4 and TRBJ1-6; D remains ambiguous. V lost 2 bases and J lost 7, with 10 bases in between. The CDR3 sequence is 14 residues long. Germline V gives CDR1 SGHNT, CDR2 YYREEE (reference sequence). CDR3 bases: TGTGCCAGCAGCTTATCCAGCCGCAATTCACCCCTCCACTTT. Translation gives CASSLSSRNSPLHF.

The chain employs TRBV30 and TRBJ1-1; D possibly corresponds to TRBD1 (6 bases). This CDR3 spans 13 amino acids. V shed 8 bases and J shed 7 bases, with 20 bases lying between them. Germline V lookup: CDR1 GTSNPN, CDR2 SVGIG (reference sequence). The CDR3 bases are TGTGCCACCTCGGCGGGGGCAGGGTATGAAGCTTTCTTT. It translates to CATSAGAGYEAFF.

The rearrangement links TRBV7-8 to TRBJ1-5; maybe TRBD1 (5 bases). CDR3 length: 15 amino acids. V lost 4 bases and J lost 4, with 14 bases in between. CDR1 and CDR2 from the germline V gene are SGHVS and FQNEAQ. CDR3 bases: TGTGCCAGCAGCTCGAGTGGGCAGGGTAATCAGCCCCAGCATTTT. Its protein is CASSSSGQGNQPQHF.